A single T cell receptor beta chain is shown here with its context. TCRdb's table, derived via immunoSEQ multiplex PCR, lists solely in-frame clones and lacks some. The table records approximately 1.4 million clones, 95% to 99% of them present only once. The data were obtained in a study of shared clonotypes between healthy human individuals. The CDR3 consists of 14 residues. Trimming took 0 bases from V and 3 from J, leaving 9 bases between them. Germline CDR1 is SGHTA and CDR2 is FQGNSA. This receptor was identified in a young man in good health. The chain employs TRBV7-2 and TRBJ2-7; no clear D gene. The sequenced material came from naive CD4+ T cells sorted from blood. Subset meaning: CD45RA+ positively selected. CDR3 amino acids: CASSLAGKNYEQYF. Here the CDR3 DNA reads TGTGCCAGCAGCTTAGCTGGGAAGAACTACGAGCAGTACTTC.